These T cell receptor beta chains were read from a single sample in a study of T cell responses to AZD1222 COVID-19 vaccine. Measured with immunoSEQ multiplex PCR; TCRdb has only the in-frame clones, and not every one. The sample records about 140,000 clones, almost 95% being singletons. The starting material was peripheral blood, obtained 28 days after the second AZD1222 dose. The receptors were sampled from an adult who received the AZD1222 COVID-19 vaccine. Each CDR3 is given with its conserved first and last residue.

V gene: TRBV28
CDR3 length: 13
J gene: TRBJ1-1
CDR3 protein: CASSSGQGTVAFF

V gene: TRBV10-3
CDR3 length: 13
J gene: TRBJ1-1
CDR3 protein: CASRGLQNTEAFF

V gene: TRBV28
CDR3 length: 16
J gene: TRBJ1-3
CDR3 protein: CASTPGQLLDGNTIYF

V gene: TRBV18
CDR3 length: 14
J gene: TRBJ2-7
CDR3 protein: CASSPGDVSYEQYF

V gene: TRBV29-1
CDR3 length: 13
J gene: TRBJ1-4
CDR3 protein: CSAKKGVEEKLFF

V gene: TRBV7-9
CDR3 length: 15
J gene: TRBJ2-7
CDR3 protein: CASSPDRAPPNEQYF

V gene: TRBV5-1
CDR3 length: 14
J gene: TRBJ1-1
CDR3 protein: CASSFTGAGTEAFF

V gene: TRBV28
CDR3 length: 15
J gene: TRBJ1-2
CDR3 protein: CASSSGDRSISGYTF

V gene: TRBV14
CDR3 length: 17
J gene: TRBJ1-6
CDR3 protein: CASSHVQTTSYNSPLHF

V gene: TRBV28
CDR3 length: 15
J gene: TRBJ2-7
CDR3 protein: CASSSVGTGGYEQYF

V gene: TRBV7-9
CDR3 length: 13
J gene: TRBJ1-5
CDR3 protein: CATPRGANQPQHF

V gene: TRBV7-7
CDR3 length: 13
J gene: TRBJ1-3
CDR3 protein: CASSKDLGNTIYF

V gene: TRBV4-2
CDR3 length: 15
J gene: TRBJ2-1
CDR3 protein: CASSPRVGDWNEQFF

V gene: TRBV7-9
CDR3 length: 15
J gene: TRBJ2-7
CDR3 protein: CASSTDRASPYEQYF